This TCR beta chain was sequenced in a study of cytomegalovirus exposure and HLA in healthy donors. Losses at the gene ends were 0 bases for V and 3 bases for J; bases not matched to a gene: 14. Looked up from germline, CDR1 is SGHDT and CDR2 is YYEEEE. The CDR3 loop spans 19 amino acids. Assay used: immunoSEQ multiplex PCR; TCRdb lists only in-frame clones, some missing. Among roughly 120,000 clones listed, more than 70% were seen once. The clonotype comes from a man aged 18 to 30 in good health and CMV-seronegative. The sequenced sample was PBMCs. The rearrangement joins TRBV5-6 to TRBJ2-3; the match to TRBD2 covers 9 bases. The CDR3 DNA reads TGTGCCAGCAGCTTGGAACTAGCGGGTTACATGGGGAGGACAGATACGCAGTATTTT. Its protein product is CASSLELAGYMGRTDTQYF.